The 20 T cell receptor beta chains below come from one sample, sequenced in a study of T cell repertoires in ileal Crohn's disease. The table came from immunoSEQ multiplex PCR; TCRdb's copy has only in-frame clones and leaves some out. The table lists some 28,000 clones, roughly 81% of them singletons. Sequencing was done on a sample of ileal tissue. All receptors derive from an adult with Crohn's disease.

CDR3 amino acids: CASSLPSNYGYTF. CDR3 DNA: TGTGCCAGCAGCTTACCGTCGAACTATGGCTACACCTTC. The rearrangement links TRBV7-2 to TRBJ1-2; D call uncertain. The CDR3 length is 13 residues. Germline values: CDR1 SGHTA, CDR2 FQGNSA. V was clipped by 2 bases and J by 2 bases, with 6 bases between them.

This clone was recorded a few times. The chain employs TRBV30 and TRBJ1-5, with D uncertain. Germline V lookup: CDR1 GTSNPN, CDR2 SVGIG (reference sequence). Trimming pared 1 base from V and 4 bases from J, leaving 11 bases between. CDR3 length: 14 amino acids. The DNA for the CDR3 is TGTGCCTGGAGTGGAGGCCAGCCGAATCAGCCCCAGCATTTT. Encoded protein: CAWSGGQPNQPQHF.

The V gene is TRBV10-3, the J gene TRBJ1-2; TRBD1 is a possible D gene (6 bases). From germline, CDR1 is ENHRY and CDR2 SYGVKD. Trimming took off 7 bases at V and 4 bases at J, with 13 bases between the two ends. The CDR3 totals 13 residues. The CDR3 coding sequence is TGTGCCATCAACGGGGGGCGCACCTATGGCTACACCTTC. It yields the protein CAINGGRTYGYTF.

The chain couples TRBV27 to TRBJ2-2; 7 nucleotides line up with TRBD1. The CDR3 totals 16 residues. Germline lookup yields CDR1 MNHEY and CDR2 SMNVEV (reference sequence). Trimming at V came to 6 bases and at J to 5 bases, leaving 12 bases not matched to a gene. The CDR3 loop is CASRLPTGSGTGELFF. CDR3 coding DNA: TGTGCCAGCAGACTCCCGACAGGGAGTGGGACCGGGGAGCTGTTTTTT.

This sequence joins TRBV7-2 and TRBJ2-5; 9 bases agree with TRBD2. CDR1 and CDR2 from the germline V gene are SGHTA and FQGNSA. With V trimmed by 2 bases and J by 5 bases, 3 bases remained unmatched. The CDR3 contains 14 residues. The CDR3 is CASSLRRGGETQYF. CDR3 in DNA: TGTGCCAGCAGCTTAAGGCGGGGGGGGGAGACCCAGTACTTC.

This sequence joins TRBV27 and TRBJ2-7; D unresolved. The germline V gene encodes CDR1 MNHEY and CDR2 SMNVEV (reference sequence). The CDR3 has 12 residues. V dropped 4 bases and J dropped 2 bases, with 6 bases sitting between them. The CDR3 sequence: CASSSRTYEQYF. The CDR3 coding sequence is TGTGCCAGCAGTTCCAGGACCTACGAGCAGTACTTC.

The CDR3 reads CASSQTVNTEAFF. In nucleotides, the CDR3 is TGTGCCAGCAGCCAGACAGTGAACACTGAAGCTTTCTTT. This chain joins TRBV14 and TRBJ1-1; weak D call: TRBD1 (5 bases). Germline values: CDR1 SGHDN, CDR2 FVKESK. CDR3 length: 13 amino acids. V was clipped by 3 bases and J by 0 bases, with 5 bases between them.

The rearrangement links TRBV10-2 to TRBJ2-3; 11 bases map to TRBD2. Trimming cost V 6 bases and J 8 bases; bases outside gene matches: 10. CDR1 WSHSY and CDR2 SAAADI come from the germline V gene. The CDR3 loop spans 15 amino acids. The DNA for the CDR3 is TGCGCCAGCAGCGATCTAGCGGGGGGCTTAGGTACGCAGTATTTT. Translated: CASSDLAGGLGTQYF.

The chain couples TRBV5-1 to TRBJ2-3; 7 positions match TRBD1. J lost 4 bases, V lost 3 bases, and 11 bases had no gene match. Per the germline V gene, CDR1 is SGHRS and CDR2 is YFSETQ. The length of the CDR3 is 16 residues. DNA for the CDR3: TGCGCCAGCAGCTCCCGCGAGGGGGCACGGGCAGATACGCAGTATTTT. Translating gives CASSSREGARADTQYF.

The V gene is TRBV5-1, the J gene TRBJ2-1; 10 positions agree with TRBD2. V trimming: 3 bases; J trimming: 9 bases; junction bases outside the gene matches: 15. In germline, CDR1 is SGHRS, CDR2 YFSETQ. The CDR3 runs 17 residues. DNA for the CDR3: TGCGCCAGCAGCTCCCGGGGTAGCGGGGGGTCCGTTGGTGAGCAGTTCTTC. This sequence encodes CASSSRGSGGSVGEQFF.

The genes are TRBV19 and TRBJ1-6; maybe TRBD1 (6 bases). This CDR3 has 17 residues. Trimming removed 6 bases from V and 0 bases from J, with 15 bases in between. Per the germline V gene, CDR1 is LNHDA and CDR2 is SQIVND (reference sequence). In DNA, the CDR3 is TGTGCCAGTAGCAATTATGGACAGAGCTCCTATAATTCACCCCTCCACTTT. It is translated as CASSNYGQSSYNSPLHF.

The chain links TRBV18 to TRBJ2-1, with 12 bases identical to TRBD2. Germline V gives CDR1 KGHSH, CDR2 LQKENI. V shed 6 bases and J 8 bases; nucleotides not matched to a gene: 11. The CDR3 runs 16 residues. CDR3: CASSPILAGGKDEQFF. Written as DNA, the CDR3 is TGTGCCAGCTCGCCTATTCTAGCGGGGGGGAAGGATGAGCAGTTCTTC. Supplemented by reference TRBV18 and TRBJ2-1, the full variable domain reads NAGVMQNPRHLVRRRGQEARLRCSPMKGHSHVYWYRQLPEEGLKFMVYLQKENIIDESGMPKERFSAEFPKEGPSILRIQQVVRGDSAAYFCASSPILAGGKDEQFFGPGTRLTVL.

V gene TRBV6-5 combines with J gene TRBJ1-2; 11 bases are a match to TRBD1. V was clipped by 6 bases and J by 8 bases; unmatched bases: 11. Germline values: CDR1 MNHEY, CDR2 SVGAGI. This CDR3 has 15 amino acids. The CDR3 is CASREDRGRLEGYTF. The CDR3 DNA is TGTGCCAGCAGGGAGGACAGGGGGCGTCTTGAGGGCTACACCTTC.

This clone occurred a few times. CDR3 residues: CASSPSGHTYNEQFF. The DNA for the CDR3 is TGTGCCAGCAGCCCCAGCGGGCACACCTACAATGAGCAGTTCTTC. The chain recombines TRBV9 with TRBJ2-1; TRBD2 might be the D (6 bases). The length of the CDR3 is 15 residues. V dropped 4 bases and J dropped 2 bases, with 13 bases sitting between them. CDR1 and CDR2 from the germline V gene are SGDLS and YYNGEE.

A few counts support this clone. The CDR3 DNA sequence: TGTGCCAGCACCACCTGGGACAGGGGTTTTTTTCAGCCCCAGCATTTT. Translating gives CASTTWDRGFFQPQHF. J is TRBJ1-5 and V is TRBV25-1; the match to TRBD1 covers 10 bases. This CDR3 region has 16 residues. Germline CDR1 and CDR2: MGHDK and SYGVNS. J gave up 6 bases and V 7 bases, and 12 bases lay outside the gene matches.

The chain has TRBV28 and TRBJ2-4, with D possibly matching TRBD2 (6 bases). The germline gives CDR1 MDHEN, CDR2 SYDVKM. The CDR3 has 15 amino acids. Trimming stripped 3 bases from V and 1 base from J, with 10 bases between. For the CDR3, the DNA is TGTGCCAGCAGTTTCGGAGGGGCTGCCAAAAACATTCAGTACTTC. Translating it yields CASSFGGAAKNIQYF.

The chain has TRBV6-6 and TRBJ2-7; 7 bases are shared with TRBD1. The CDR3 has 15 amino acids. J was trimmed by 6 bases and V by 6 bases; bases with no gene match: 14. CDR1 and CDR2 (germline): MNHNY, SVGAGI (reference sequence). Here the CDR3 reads CASSPPDRMRLEQYF. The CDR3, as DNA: TGTGCCAGCAGCCCACCGGACAGGATGAGACTCGAGCAGTACTTC.

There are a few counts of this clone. The CDR3 sequence is CASSQDRAQQPQHF. CDR3 sequence (DNA): TGCGCCAGCAGCCAAGACAGGGCTCAGCAGCCCCAGCATTTT. The chain joins TRBV4-3 to TRBJ1-5; weak D call: TRBD1 (5 bases). CDR3 length equals 14 residues. V lost 0 bases, J lost 7 bases, and 10 bases lay in between. Germline CDR1 LGHNA, CDR2 YSLEER.

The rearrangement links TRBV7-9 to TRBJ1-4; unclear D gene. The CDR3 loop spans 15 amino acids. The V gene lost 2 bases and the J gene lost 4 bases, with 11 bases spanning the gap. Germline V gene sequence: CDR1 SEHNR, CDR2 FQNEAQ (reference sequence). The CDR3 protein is CASSLSGFGNEKLFF. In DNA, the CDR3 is TGTGCCAGCAGCTTATCGGGGTTTGGTAATGAAAAACTGTTTTTT. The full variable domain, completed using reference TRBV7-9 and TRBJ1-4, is DTGVSQNPRHKITKRGQNVTFRCDPISEHNRLYWYRQTLGQGPEFLTYFQNEAQLEKSRLLSDRFSAERPKGSFSTLEIQRTEQGDSAMYLCASSLSGFGNEKLFFGSGTQLSVL.

CDR3 region: CASGLGWGEDSPLHF. The CDR3 DNA sequence: TGTGCTAGTGGTTTGGGGTGGGGGGAGGATTCACCCCTCCACTTT. The rearrangement joins TRBV12-5 to TRBJ1-6; maybe TRBD1 (5 bases). The CDR3 is 15 amino acids. CDR1 and CDR2 (germline): LGHNT, FRNRAP. V was clipped by 1 base and J by 8 bases, with 12 bases between them.